This T cell receptor beta chain comes out of a study of human T cells and chemical hapten exposure. About the study: Sensitization applied 2% DPC to approximately 2 cm by approximately 2 cm of upper inner arm skin.

In TCRdb, the RACE reads were re-called with MiXCR into one record per CDR3 protein. The profile shows about 82,000 distinct CDR3 sequences, 10% to 14% of them singletons. Time point in this sample: patch test 3, about 24 weeks after DPC sensitization. The treatment: therapeutic diphenylcyclopropenone sensitization with weekly scalp DPC. V was clipped by 6 bases and J by 6 bases, with 17 bases between them. There are 14 residues in the CDR3. Germline CDR1 and CDR2: LNHDA and SQIVND (reference sequence). The sequencing here drew on whole blood, taken in connection with sensitization to the hapten diphenylcyclopropenone (DPC). The J gene is TRBJ1-2, the V gene TRBV19; weak D call: TRBD1 (5 bases). This sequence originates from a woman aged 45-59 years with alopecia areata. Some clones in this sample may be carry-over from other donors' samples. The DNA of the CDR3 is TGTGCCAGTAGATGGGGGTCGGGCGTGGATGGCTACACCTTC. It specifies CASRWGSGVDGYTF.